The subject of this entry is one T cell receptor (beta chain). This sample is part of a study of blood T cell repertoires in COVID-19. Background on the study: Collection of acute and convalescent COVID-19 samples took place in the United States, Italy and Spain. Sample material is recorded as cDNA or gDNA derived from T cells, B-cell-depleted T cells, or PBMCs.

The CDR3 length is 17 residues. In germline, CDR1 is LGHNT, CDR2 FRNRAP. The trim removed 1 base at V and 3 bases at J, leaving 9 bases unmatched. Methods used by the authors: Scientists estimated how many nucleated cells there were by amplifying reference gene primers. Profiled with immunoSEQ multiplex PCR; TCRdb holds only in-frame clones, not every one. V and J calls and clone size are those listed in that table; D and trimming were worked out from the DNA. The sample consists of about 140,000 clones, 84% of them appearing once. The clonotype was recovered from a woman aged 60-75 years with acute or convalescent COVID-19. The J gene is TRBJ2-7, the V gene TRBV12-5; 10 bases fit TRBD2. Sequences were obtained from peripheral blood. CDR3 in DNA: TGTGCTAGTGGTTTGGGACCTCGGACTAGCGGCAACTACGAGCAGTACTTC. This encodes CASGLGPRTSGNYEQYF.